This T cell receptor (beta chain) is drawn from a study of CD8+CD57+ T cells in acquired aplastic anemia. About the study: DNA from sorted CD4+ and CD8+ cells averaged around 3 ug. CD4+ reads averaged roughly 10 million in healthy donors. Findings of the study overall: Significant differences in CD8+ Simpson's diversity were not observed between patients and controls. Both patients and controls carried the same twenty-nine CD8+ CDR3 sequences.

Genomic DNA was employed as the template in profiling TCR beta VDJ and CDR3. MiXCR was run by TCRdb on the reads, yielding one entry per CDR3 protein. This table holds tens of thousands of distinct CDR3 sequences, around three quarters found once. Looked up from germline, CDR1 is LNHNV and CDR2 is YYDKDF (reference sequence). The CDR3 runs to 16 residues. Trimming took 0 bases from V and 5 from J; bases not matched to a gene: 5. This clonotype has just one count. The antigen remains unidentified. This chain links TRBV15 with TRBJ2-1; 9 bases are shared with TRBD2. This clonotype originated in a human donor in good health, serving as a control. Material: sorted CD4+, CD8+, or CD8+CD57+ T cells (not recorded which) from PBMCs. The CDR3 reads CATSRDFSGSHNEQFF. The CDR3 nucleotides read TGTGCCACCAGCAGAGACTTTAGCGGGAGCCACAATGAGCAGTTCTTC.